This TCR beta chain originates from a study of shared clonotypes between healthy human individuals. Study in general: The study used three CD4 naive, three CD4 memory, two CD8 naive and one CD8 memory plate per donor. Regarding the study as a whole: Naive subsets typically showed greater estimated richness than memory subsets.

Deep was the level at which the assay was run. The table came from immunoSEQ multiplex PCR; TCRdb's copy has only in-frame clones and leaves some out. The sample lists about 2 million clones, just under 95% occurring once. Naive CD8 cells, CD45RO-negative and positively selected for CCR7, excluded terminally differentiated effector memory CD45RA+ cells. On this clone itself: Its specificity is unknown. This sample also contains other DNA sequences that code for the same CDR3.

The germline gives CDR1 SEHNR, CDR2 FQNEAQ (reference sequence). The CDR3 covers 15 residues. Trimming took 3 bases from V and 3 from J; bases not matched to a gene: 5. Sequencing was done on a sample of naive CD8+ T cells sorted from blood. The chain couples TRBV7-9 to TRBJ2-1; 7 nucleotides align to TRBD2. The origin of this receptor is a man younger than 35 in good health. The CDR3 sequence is CASSFGAGSYNEQFF. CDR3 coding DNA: TGTGCCAGCAGCTTCGGAGCGGGAAGCTACAATGAGCAGTTCTTC.